This T cell receptor beta chain came from a study of T-cell reconstitution after alpha-beta-depleted transplantation in children. Germline-derived CDR1 and CDR2 are MNHEY and SMNVEV (reference sequence). This CDR3 is built from 15 residues. V lost 2 bases, J lost 1 base, and 8 bases lay in between. This clonotype was counted a few times. As it was prepared, the TCRbeta library received unique molecular identifiers. TCRdb re-called the PCR reads through MiXCR, storing one row per CDR3 protein. This sample has some 840,000 distinct CDR3 sequences, with approximately 15% found just once. The clonotype was recovered from a male patient aged 10 to 17 who had a stem cell transplant for acute lymphoblastic leukemia, so the T cells may come from the graft donor. This material consisted of PBMCs, mostly from graft donor cells, taken 360 days after TCRalphabeta/CD19-depleted stem cell transplant. The J gene is TRBJ2-2, the V gene TRBV27; no clear D gene. In nucleotides, the CDR3 is TGTGCCAGCAGTTTAATGGCGGTGAACACCGGGGAGCTGTTTTTT. It encodes CASSLMAVNTGELFF.